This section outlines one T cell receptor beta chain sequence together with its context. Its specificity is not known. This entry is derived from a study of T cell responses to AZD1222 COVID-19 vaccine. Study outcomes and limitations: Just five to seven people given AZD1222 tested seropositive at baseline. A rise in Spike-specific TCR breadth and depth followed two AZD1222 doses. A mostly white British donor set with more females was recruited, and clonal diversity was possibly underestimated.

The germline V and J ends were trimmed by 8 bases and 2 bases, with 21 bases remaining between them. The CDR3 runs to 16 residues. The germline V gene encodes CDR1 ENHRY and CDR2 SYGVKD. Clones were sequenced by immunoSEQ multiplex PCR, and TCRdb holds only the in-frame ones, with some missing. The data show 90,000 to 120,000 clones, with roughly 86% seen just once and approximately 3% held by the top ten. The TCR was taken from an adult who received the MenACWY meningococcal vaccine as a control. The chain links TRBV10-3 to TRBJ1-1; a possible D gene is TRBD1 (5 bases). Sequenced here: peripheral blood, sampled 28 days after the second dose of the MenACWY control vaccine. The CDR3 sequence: CAISGQSPQTNTEAFF. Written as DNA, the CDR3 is TGTGCCATCTCAGGGCAGTCCCCCCAAACCAACACTGAAGCTTTCTTT.